The T cell receptor (beta chain) described here comes from a study of blood T cell repertoires in COVID-19. Study details: Samples of COVID-19 (acute and convalescent) were obtained from the United States, Italy and Spain. The cDNA or gDNA used as material had been derived from T cells, B-cell-depleted T cells, or PBMCs.

In the original workflow: Scientists estimated how many nucleated cells there were by amplifying reference gene primers. TCRdb keeps only in-frame clones here, not all; method: immunoSEQ multiplex PCR. The V and J calls and clone size were taken over from that table, and D and trimming were inferred from the DNA. The data show about 220,000 clones, more than 85% seen once. Only a few counts were recorded for this clone. The V gene lost 4 bases and the J gene lost 6 bases, with 10 bases spanning the gap. Germline CDR1 and CDR2: SQVTM and ANQGSEA. CDR3 length: 11 amino acids. The sample was peripheral blood. This TCR was recovered from a man in his forties with active or convalescent COVID-19. V and J are TRBV29-1 and TRBJ2-7; D possibly corresponds to TRBD2 (5 bases). CDR3 residues: CSVGTGVEQYF. The CDR3 coding sequence is TGCAGCGTTGGAACCGGGGTCGAGCAGTACTTC.